Listed here is a single T cell receptor (beta chain). Its antigen is unknown. By phenotype, naive CD8+ T cells were CD45RO-CCR7+CD27+CD95-. This specimen comes from a study of CXCR3-negative and CXCR3-positive naive CD8 T cells. Whole-study context: With about 1.5 +/- 0.3 million reads per library, the TRB reads numbered around 150 million in total. Findings and caveats of the study: Naive CXCR3-positive and CXCR3-negative cells shared similar TRBV-TRBJ usage, unlike memory cells.

The authors prepared UMI-labeled TRB cDNA libraries by 5' RACE. TCRdb processed the 5' RACE reads again and assigns one entry to each CDR3 protein, with no DNA. The sample holds approximately 100,000 distinct CDR3 sequences. The CDR3 spans 15 residues. The germline V gene has CDR1 SGHVS and CDR2 FQNEAQ. The sequence was collected from a human donor in good health. Some clones in this sample may be carry-over from other donors' samples. Sequencing was done on a sample of naive CXCR3- CD8+ T cells from blood. Regarding subset: CD45RO-CCR7+CD27+CD95- naive CD8+ T cells lacking CXCR3 (TNR3-). The chain recombines TRBV7-8 with TRBJ2-1; TCRdb outputs TRBD2, but without DNA this stays unchecked. The CDR3 spells CASSSAGGLYNEQFF. Full variable domain (rest looked up from reference TRBV7-8 and TRBJ2-1): GAGVSQSPRYKVAKRGQDVALRCDPISGHVSLFWYQQALGQGPEFLTYFQNEAQLDKSGLPSDRFFAERPEGSVSTLKIQRTQQEDSAVYLCASSSAGGLYNEQFFGPGTRLTVL.